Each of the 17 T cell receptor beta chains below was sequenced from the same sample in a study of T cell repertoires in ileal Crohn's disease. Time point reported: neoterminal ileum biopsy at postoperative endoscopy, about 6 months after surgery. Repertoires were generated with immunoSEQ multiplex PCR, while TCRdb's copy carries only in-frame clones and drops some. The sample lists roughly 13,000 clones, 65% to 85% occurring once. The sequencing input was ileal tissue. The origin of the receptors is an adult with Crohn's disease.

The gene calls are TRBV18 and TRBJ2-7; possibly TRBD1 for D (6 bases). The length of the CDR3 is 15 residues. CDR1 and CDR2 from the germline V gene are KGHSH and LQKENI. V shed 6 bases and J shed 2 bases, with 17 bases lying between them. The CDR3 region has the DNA TGTGCCAGCTCTCCCGAACAGGGAAGTCCCTACGAGCAGTACTTC. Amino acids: CASSPEQGSPYEQYF.

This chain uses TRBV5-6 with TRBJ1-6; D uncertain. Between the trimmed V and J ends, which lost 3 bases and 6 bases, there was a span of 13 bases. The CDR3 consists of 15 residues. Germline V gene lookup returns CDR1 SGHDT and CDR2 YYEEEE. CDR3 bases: TGTGCCAGCAGCTCACTGACTAGGGTTAATTCACCCCTCCACTTT. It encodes CASSSLTRVNSPLHF.

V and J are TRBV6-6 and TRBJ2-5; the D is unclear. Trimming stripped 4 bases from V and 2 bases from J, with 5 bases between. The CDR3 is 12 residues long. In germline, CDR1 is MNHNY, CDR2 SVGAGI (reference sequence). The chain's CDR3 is CASSSIQETQYF. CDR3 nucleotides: TGTGCCAGCAGTTCCATTCAAGAGACCCAGTACTTC.

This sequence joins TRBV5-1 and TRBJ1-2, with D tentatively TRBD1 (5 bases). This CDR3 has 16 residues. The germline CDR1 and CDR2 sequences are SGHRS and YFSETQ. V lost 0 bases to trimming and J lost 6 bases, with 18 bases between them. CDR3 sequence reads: CASSLDGTPAVDGYTF. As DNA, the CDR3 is TGCGCCAGCAGCTTGGACGGGACTCCCGCGGTGGATGGCTACACCTTC.

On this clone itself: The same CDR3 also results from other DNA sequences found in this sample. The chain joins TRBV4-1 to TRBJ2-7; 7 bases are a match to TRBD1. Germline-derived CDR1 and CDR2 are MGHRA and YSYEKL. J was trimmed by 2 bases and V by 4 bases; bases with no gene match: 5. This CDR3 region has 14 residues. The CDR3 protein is CASSPSGTAYEQYF. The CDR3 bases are TGCGCCAGCAGCCCATCCGGGACAGCCTACGAGCAGTACTTC.

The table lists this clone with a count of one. Here the CDR3 DNA reads TGTGCCAGCAGTTTTAGGGGGCGATTCACTGAAGCTTTCTTT. It specifies CASSFRGRFTEAFF. This chain uses TRBV28 with TRBJ1-1, with 7 bases identical to TRBD1. The CDR3 covers 14 residues. Trimming cost V 3 bases and J 4 bases; bases outside gene matches: 5. Looked up from germline, CDR1 is MDHEN and CDR2 is SYDVKM. Drawing the rest from reference TRBV28 and TRBJ1-1, the complete variable domain is DVKVTQSSRYLVKRTGEKVFLECVQDMDHENMFWYRQDPGLGLRLIYFSYDVKMKEKGDIPEGYSVSREKKERFSLILESASTNQTSMYLCASSFRGRFTEAFFGQGTRLTVV.

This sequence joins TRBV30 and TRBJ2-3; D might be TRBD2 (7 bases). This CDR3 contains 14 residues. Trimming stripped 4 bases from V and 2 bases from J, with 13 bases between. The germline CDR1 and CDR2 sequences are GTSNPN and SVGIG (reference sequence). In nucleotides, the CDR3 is TGTGCCTGGACCCCGGGGGGCGTCACAGATACGCAGTATTTT. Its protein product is CAWTPGGVTDTQYF.

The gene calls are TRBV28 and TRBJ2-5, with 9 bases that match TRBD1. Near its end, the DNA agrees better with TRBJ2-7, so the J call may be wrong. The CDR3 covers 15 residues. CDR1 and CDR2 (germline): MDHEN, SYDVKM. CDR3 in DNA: TGTGCCAGCAGTTCCTACAGGGGGCGAGCCTACGAGCAGTACTTC. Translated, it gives CASSSYRGRAYEQYF.

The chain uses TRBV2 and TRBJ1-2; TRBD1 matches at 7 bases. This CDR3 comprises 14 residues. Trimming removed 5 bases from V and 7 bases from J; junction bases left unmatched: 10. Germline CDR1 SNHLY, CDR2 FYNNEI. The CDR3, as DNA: TGTGCCAGCAGTCCCGAACAGGGGTCGTTTGGCTACACCTTC. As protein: CASSPEQGSFGYTF. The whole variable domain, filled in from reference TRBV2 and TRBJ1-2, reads EPEVTQTPSHQVTQMGQEVILRCVPISNHLYFYWYRQILGQKVEFLVSFYNNEISEKSEIFDDQFSVERPDGSNFTLKIRSTKLEDSAMYFCASSPEQGSFGYTFGSGTRLTVV.

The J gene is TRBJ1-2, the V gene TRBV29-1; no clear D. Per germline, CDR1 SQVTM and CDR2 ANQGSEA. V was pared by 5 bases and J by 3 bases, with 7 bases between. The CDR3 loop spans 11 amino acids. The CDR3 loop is CSVYLDYGYTF. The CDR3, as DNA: TGCAGCGTTTATCTTGACTATGGCTACACCTTC. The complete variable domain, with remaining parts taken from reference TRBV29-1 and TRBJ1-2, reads SAVISQKPSRDICQRGTSLTIQCQVDSQVTMMFWYRQQPGQSLTLIATANQGSEATYESGFVIDKFPISRPNLTFSTLTVSNMSPEDSSIYLCSVYLDYGYTFGSGTRLTVV.

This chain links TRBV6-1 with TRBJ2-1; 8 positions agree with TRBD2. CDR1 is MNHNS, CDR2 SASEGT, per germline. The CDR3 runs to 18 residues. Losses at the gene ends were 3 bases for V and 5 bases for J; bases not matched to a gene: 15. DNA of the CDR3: TGTGCCAGCAGTGAGGTGCACGGCGGGGGGTACCCGAACAATGAGCAGTTCTTC. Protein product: CASSEVHGGGYPNNEQFF.

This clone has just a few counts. The CDR3 DNA is TGTGCCAGCAGTTACGTACTGAAGAACACTGAAGCTTTCTTT. Its protein product is CASSYVLKNTEAFF. The rearrangement joins TRBV6-6 to TRBJ1-1; D not resolved. The length of the CDR3 is 14 residues. Trimming pared 2 bases from V and 1 base from J, leaving 8 bases between. Germline CDR1 reads MNHNY; CDR2 reads SVGAGI (reference sequence).

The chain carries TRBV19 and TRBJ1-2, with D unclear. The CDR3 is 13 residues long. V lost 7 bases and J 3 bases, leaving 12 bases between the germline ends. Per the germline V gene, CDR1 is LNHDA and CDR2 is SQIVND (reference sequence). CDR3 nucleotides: TGTGCCAGTAAAAGCGCCGGTCACTATGGCTACACCTTC. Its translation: CASKSAGHYGYTF.

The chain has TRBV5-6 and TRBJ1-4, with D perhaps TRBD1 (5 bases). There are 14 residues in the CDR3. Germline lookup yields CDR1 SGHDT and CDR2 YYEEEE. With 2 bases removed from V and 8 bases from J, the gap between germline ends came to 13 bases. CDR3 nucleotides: TGTGCCAGCAGCTTAGTCGGACATGGAGAAAAACTGTTTTTT. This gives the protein CASSLVGHGEKLFF.

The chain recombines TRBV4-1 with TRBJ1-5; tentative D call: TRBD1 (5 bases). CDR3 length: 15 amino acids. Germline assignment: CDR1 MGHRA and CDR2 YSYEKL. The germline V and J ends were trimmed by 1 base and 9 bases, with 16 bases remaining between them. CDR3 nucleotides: TGCGCCAGCAGCCAAGTAGGACGACCCGGGGGGCCCCAGCATTTT. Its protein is CASSQVGRPGGPQHF.

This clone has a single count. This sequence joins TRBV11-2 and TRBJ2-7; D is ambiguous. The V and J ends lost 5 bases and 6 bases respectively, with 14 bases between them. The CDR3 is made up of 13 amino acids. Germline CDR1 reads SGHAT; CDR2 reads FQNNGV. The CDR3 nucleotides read TGTGCCAGCAGCCGGAGTCGGAGTTCCGAGCAGTACTTC. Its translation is CASSRSRSSEQYF.

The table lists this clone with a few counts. The CDR3 sequence is CASSDIAGARTQYF. Written as DNA, the CDR3 is TGTGCCAGCAGTGACATAGCGGGGGCGCGTACGCAGTATTTT. The chain couples TRBV6-4 to TRBJ2-3; 9 positions agree with TRBD2. Per germline, CDR1 MRHNA and CDR2 SNTAGT. The CDR3 is 14 residues long. Trimming took 2 bases from V and 8 from J; bases not matched to a gene: 5.